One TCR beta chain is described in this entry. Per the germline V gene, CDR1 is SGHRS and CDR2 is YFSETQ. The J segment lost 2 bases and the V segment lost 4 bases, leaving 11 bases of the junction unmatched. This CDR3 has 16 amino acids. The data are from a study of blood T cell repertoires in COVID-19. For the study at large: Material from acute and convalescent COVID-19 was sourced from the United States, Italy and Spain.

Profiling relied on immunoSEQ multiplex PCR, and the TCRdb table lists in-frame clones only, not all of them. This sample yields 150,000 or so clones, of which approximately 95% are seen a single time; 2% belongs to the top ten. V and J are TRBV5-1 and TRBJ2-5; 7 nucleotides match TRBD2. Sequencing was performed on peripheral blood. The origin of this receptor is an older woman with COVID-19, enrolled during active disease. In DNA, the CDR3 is TGCGCCAGCAGCCCCCCTCTCCAGCGGGGACAAGAGACCCAGTACTTC. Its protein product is CASSPPLQRGQETQYF.